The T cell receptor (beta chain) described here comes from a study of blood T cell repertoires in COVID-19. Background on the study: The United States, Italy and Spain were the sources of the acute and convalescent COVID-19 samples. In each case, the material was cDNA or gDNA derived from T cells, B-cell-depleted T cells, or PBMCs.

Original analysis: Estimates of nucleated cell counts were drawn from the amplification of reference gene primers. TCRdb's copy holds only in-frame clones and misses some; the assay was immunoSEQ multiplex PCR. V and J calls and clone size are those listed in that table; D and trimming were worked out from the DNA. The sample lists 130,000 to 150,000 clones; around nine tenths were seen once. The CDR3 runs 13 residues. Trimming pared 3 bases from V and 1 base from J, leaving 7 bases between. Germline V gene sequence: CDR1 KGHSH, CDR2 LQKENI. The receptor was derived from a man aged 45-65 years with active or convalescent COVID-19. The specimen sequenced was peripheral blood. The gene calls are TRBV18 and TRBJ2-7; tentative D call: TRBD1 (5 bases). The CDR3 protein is CASSPQGSYEQYF. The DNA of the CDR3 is TGTGCCAGCTCACCTCAGGGTTCCTACGAGCAGTACTTC.